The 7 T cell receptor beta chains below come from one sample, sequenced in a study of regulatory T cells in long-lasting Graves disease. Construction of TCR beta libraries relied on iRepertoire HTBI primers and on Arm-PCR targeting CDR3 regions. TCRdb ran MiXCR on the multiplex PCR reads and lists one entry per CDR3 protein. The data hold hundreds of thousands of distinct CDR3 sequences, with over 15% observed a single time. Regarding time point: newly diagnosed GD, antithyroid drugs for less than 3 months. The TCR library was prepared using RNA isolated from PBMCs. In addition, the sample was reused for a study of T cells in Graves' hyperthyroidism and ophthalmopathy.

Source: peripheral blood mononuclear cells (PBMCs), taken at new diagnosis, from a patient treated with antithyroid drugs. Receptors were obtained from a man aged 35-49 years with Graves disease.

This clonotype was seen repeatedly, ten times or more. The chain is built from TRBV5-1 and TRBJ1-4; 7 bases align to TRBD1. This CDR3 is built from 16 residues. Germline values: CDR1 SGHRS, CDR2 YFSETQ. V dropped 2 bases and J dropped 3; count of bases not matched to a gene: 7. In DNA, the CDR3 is TGCGCCAGCAGCTTACTCCCAGGGGGAGCTAATGAAAAACTGTTTTTT. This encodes CASSLLPGGANEKLFF.

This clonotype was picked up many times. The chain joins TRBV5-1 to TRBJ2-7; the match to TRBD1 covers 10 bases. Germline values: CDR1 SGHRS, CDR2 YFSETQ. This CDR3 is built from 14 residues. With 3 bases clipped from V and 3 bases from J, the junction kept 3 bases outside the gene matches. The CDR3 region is CASSSGQGIYEQYF. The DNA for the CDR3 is TGCGCCAGCAGCTCGGGACAGGGGATCTACGAGCAGTACTTC.

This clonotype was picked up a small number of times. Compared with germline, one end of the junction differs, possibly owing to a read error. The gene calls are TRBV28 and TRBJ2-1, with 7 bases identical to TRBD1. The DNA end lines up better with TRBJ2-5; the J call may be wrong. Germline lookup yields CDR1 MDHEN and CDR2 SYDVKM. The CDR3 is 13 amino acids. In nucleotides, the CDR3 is TGTGCCAGCAGTCGGGACAGTCAAGAGGCCCAGTACTTC. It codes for CASSRDSQEAQYF.

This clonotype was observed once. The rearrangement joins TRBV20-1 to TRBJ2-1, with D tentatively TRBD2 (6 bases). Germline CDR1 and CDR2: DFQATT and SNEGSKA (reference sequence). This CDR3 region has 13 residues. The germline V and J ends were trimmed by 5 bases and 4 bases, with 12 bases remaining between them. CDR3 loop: CSASAGTYNEQFF. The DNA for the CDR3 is TGCAGTGCTTCGGCCGGGACTTACAATGAGCAGTTCTTC.

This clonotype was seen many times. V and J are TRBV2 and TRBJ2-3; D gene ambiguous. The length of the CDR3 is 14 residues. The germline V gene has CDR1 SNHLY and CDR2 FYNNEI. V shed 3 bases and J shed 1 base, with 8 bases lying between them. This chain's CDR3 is CASSELTGTDTQYF. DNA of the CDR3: TGTGCCAGCAGTGAGCTCACGGGCACAGATACGCAGTATTTT.

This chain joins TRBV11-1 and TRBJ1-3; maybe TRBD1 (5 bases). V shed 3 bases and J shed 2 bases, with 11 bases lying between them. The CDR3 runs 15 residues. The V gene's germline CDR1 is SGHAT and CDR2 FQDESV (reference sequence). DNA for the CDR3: TGTGCCAGCAGCTTCTCAGGGATAACTGGAAACACCATATATTTT. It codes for CASSFSGITGNTIYF.

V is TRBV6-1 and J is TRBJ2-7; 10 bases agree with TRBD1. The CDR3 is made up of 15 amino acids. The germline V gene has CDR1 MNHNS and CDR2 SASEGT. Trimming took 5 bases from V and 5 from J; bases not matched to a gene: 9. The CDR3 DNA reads TGTGCCAGCAGTACCGGGACAGGGGCTCTCCACGAGCAGTACTTC. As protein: CASSTGTGALHEQYF.